A selection of T cell receptor beta chains follows, all from one sample in a study of OX40 agonist ivuxolimab in advanced cancers. The data were produced by immunoSEQ multiplex PCR, yet TCRdb's version contains in-frame clones alone and is incomplete. The sample includes over 55,000 clones, 84% of them seen just once. This specimen was CD4+ or CD8+ T cells sorted from blood, taken in a trial of the OX40 agonist ivuxolimab. The source of these receptors is an adult with an advanced solid tumor such as melanoma, head and neck, liver or kidney cancer. Each CDR3 is given with its conserved first and last residue. D genes are given only for firm matches. Clone size, where shown, is once, few, many, or a class for clones that have expanded.

few	TRBJ1-4	NA	TRBV28	TGTGCCAGCAGGTCAACTAATGAAAAACTGTTTTTT	CASRSTNEKLFF
NA	TRBJ2-7	TRBD2	TRBV28	TGTGCCAGCAGTTTTCTTACTAGCGAGACGCCGAGGTACTTC	CASSFLTSETPRYF
NA	TRBJ2-1	NA	TRBV6-1	TGTGCCAGCATGGGGGACTTGGTTTACAATGAGCAGTTCTTC	CASMGDLVYNEQFF
NA	TRBJ1-5	NA	TRBV6-1	TGTGCCAGCAGTGAAAGTGGGGTCGGGCCCCAGCATTTT	CASSESGVGPQHF
NA	TRBJ1-2	NA	TRBV28	TGTGCCAGCAGTTTAGCCGACCTTAACTATGGCTACACCTTC	CASSLADLNYGYTF
once	TRBJ1-2	TRBD1	TRBV27	TGTGCCAGCAGTTTTCGTTTGTTTAAAGCCCAACGCGATCGACAGGGGAACGGCTACACCTTC	CASSFRLFKAQRDRQGNGYTF
NA	TRBJ2-3	TRBD2	TRBV19	TGTGCCAGTAGTAGGAGATTAGCGGGAGGGGCCACAGATACGCAGTATTTT	CASSRRLAGGATDTQYF
NA	TRBJ1-2	NA	TRBV6-5	TGTGCCACCCTAGGGGGGGAAGGCTACACCTTC	CATLGGEGYTF
once	TRBJ2-5	TRBD2	TRBV9	TGTGCCAGCAGTTCGGGGGGGCTCCTAGCTAGGGAGACCCAGTACTTC	CASSSGGLLARETQYF
once	TRBJ1-3	NA	TRBV7-2	TGTGCCAGCAGCTTAAAGACCGATGGAAACACCATATATTTT	CASSLKTDGNTIYF
NA	TRBJ2-1	NA	TRBV28	TGTGCCAGCATGACGGGGGACAATGAGCAGTTCTTC	CASMTGDNEQFF
NA	TRBJ2-5	NA	TRBV5-1	TGCGCCAGCAGCGGGGAGACCCAGTACTTC	CASSGETQYF
NA	TRBJ2-1	TRBD2	TRBV11-3	TGTGCCAGCAGCTTGGGACTAGCGGGAGGGAATGAGCAGTTCTTC	CASSLGLAGGNEQFF
NA	TRBJ2-2	NA	TRBV2	TGTGCCAGCACGAGACAAATACCGGAGTCCGGGGAGCTGTTTTTT	CASTRQIPESGELFF
once	TRBJ2-5	TRBD2	TRBV28	TGTGCCAGCAGTTTATTGCTAGCGGGAGTATCGGAGACCCAGTACTTC	CASSLLLAGVSETQYF
NA	TRBJ2-1	NA	TRBV7-2	TGTGCCAGCAGCTTATATCGAAGCCGCAAAAGCTCCTACAATGAGCAGTTCTTC	CASSLYRSRKSSYNEQFF
once	TRBJ1-1	TRBD1	TRBV6-1	TGTGCCAGCGGGGATACAGGGGGAGCTGAAGCTTTCTTT	CASGDTGGAEAFF
NA	TRBJ2-6	NA	TRBV6-5	TGTGCCAGCAGTTATGTCCGAGCTGGGGCCAACGTCCTGACTTTC	CASSYVRAGANVLTF
NA	TRBJ1-1	NA	TRBV18	TGTGCCAGCTCACCCCTAGACGAGGGAGTGGGAACTGAAGCTTTCTTT	CASSPLDEGVGTEAFF
NA	TRBJ2-2	NA	TRBV10-3	TGTGCCATCAGAAAGATTAACGGAGGGGCGGACACCGGGGAGCTGTTTTTT	CAIRKINGGADTGELFF
NA	TRBJ2-1	TRBD2	TRBV11-2	TGTGCCAGCAGCTTAGGGCTAGCGGGCTACAATGAGCAGTTCTTC	CASSLGLAGYNEQFF
few	TRBJ2-1	TRBD2	TRBV7-6	TGTGCCAGCAGCCAGCGAAGCGGGAGAGGCTACAATGAGCAGTTCTTC	CASSQRSGRGYNEQFF
once	TRBJ2-7	NA	TRBV19	TGTGCCAGTAGTACCCGGGGCAGGGGCTACGAGCAGTACTTC	CASSTRGRGYEQYF
NA	TRBJ2-2	NA	TRBV15	TGTGCCACCAGCAGAGACCCCTACACCGGGGAGCTGTTTTTT	CATSRDPYTGELFF
NA	TRBJ2-7	NA	TRBV10-3	TGTGCCACCAGGCCGGGGACAACTACCTACGAGCAGTACTTC	CATRPGTTTYEQYF
NA	TRBJ2-7	TRBD2	TRBV28	TGTGCCAGCAGTTCCAAAATCCTAGGACTAGCGGTCGCACTGAGGGAGCAGTACTTC	CASSSKILGLAVALREQYF
NA	TRBJ1-1	NA	TRBV10-3	TGTGCCATCAGGCAGGGGCAGTTAATGAACACTGAAGCTTTCTTT	CAIRQGQLMNTEAFF
NA	TRBJ1-1	TRBD1	TRBV7-2	TGTGCCAGCAGCTTGGGGCAGGGGGGCGAAGCTTTCTTT	CASSLGQGGEAFF
NA	TRBJ2-3	NA	TRBV7-6	TGTGCCAGCAGCTTAGGGCTAGCCCAAGATACGCAGTATTTT	CASSLGLAQDTQYF
NA	TRBJ2-3	NA	TRBV4-2	TGTGCCAGCAGCCAAGATCCTACTCGTACAGATACGCAGTATTTT	CASSQDPTRTDTQYF
NA	TRBJ1-3	NA	TRBV28	TGTGCCAGCAGTCTGACAGCTTTGTCCAACTCTGGAAACACCATATATTTT	CASSLTALSNSGNTIYF
few	TRBJ2-7	NA	TRBV27	TGTGCCAGCAGTTTAAAGGGGGGGGTCTACGAGCAGTACTTC	CASSLKGGVYEQYF
few	TRBJ2-5	TRBD2	TRBV10-1	TGCGCCAGCAGTGATGGTACAGCGGGACGCGGTACCCAGTACTTC	CASSDGTAGRGTQYF
few	TRBJ1-2	NA	TRBV6-5	TGTGCCAGCAGATCATCCAGCGGCTACACCTTC	CASRSSSGYTF
NA	TRBJ2-7	NA	TRBV5-6	TGTGCCAGCAGCGCCAGGGAGCGAGTATACGAGCAGTACTTC	CASSARERVYEQYF
NA	TRBJ1-4	NA	TRBV28	TGTGCCAGCAGTTTATTTGCGGGTAATGAAAAACTGTTTTTT	CASSLFAGNEKLFF